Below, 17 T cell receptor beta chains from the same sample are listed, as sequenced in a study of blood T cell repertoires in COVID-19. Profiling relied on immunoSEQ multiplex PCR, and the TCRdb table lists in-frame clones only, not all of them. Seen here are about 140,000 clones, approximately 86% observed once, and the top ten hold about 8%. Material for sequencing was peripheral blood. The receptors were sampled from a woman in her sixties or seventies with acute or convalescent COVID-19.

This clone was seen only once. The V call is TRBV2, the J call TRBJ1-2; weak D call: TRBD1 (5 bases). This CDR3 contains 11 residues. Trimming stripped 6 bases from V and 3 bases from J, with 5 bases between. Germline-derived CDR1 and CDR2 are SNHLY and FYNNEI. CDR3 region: CASSRDYGYTF. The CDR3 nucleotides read TGTGCCAGCAGCAGGGACTATGGCTACACCTTC.

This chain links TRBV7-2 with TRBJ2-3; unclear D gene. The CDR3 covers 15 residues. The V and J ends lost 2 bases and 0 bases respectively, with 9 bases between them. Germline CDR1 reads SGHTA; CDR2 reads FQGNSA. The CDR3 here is CASSLKRSSTDTQYF. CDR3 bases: TGTGCCAGCAGCTTAAAGCGTTCTAGCACAGATACGCAGTATTTT.

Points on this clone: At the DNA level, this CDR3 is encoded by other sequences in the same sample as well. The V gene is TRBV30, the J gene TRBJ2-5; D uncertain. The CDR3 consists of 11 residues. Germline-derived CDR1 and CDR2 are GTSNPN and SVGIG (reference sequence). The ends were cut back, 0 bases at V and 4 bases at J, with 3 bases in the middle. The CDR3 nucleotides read TGTGCCTGGAGTGTCCGAGAGACCCAGTACTTC. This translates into CAWSVRETQYF.

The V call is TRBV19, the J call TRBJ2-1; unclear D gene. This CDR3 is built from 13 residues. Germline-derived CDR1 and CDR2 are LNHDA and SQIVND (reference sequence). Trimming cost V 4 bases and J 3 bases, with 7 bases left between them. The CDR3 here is CASSRSGYNEQFF. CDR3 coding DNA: TGTGCCAGTAGTAGGTCAGGCTACAATGAGCAGTTCTTC.

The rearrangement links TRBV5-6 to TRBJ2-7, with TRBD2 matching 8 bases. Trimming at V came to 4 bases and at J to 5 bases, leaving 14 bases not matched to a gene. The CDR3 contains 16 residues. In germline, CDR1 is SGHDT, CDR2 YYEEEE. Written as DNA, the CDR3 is TGTGCCAGCAGCCGCCTGCGCGGGGGGATCCTCCACGAGCAGTACTTC. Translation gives CASSRLRGGILHEQYF.

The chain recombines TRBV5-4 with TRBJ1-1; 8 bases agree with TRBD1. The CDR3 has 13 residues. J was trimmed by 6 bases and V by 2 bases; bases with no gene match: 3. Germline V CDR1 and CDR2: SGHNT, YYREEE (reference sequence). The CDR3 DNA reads TGTGCCAGCAGCTTTCCAGGGGGCTCTGAAGCTTTCTTT. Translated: CASSFPGGSEAFF.

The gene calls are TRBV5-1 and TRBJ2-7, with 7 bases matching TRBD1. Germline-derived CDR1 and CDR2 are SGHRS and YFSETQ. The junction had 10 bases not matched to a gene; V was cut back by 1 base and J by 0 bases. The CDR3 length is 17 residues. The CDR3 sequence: CASSLFFAGDSSYEQYF. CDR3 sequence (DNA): TGCGCCAGCAGCTTGTTTTTCGCAGGGGACAGCTCCTACGAGCAGTACTTC.

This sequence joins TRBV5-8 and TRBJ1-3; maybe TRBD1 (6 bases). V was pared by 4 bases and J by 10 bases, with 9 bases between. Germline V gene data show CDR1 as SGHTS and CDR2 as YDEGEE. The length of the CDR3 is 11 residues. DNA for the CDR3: TGTGCCAGCAGCCCCAGGGGAACCATATATTTT. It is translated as CASSPRGTIYF.

Here the CDR3 DNA reads TGTGCCAGCTCACCAGGTCTAGCGGGGGCCTACAATGAGCAGTTCTTC. Translated: CASSPGLAGAYNEQFF. This chain joins TRBV18 and TRBJ2-1; 10 bases are a match to TRBD2. The CDR3 sequence is 16 residues long. With V trimmed by 2 bases and J by 2 bases, 3 bases remained unmatched. Looked up from germline, CDR1 is KGHSH and CDR2 is LQKENI.

CDR3 loop: CASSLTIYGYTF. CDR3 nucleotide sequence: TGTGCCAGCAGTTTAACAATTTATGGCTACACCTTC. The V call is TRBV12-3 or TRBV12-4, the J call TRBJ1-2, with D unclear. With 2 bases removed from V and 5 bases from J, the gap between germline ends came to 6 bases. This CDR3 contains 12 residues.

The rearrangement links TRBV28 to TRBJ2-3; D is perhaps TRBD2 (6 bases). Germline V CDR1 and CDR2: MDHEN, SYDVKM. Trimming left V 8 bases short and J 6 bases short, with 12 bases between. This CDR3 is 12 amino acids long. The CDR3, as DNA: TGTGCCAGCGGCGGGGACTGGGATACGCAGTATTTT. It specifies CASGGDWDTQYF.

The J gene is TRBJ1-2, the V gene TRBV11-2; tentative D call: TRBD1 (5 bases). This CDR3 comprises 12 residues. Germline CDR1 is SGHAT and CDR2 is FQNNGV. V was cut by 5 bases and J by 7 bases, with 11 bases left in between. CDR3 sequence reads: CASSHPGSGYTF. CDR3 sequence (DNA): TGTGCCAGCAGCCACCCAGGGTCTGGCTACACCTTC.

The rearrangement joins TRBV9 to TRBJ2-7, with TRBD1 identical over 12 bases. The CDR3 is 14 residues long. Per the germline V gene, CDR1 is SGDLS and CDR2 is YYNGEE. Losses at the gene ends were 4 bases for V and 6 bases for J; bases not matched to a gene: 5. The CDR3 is CASSLGQGASEQYF. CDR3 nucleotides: TGTGCCAGCAGCCTGGGACAGGGGGCGAGCGAGCAGTACTTC.

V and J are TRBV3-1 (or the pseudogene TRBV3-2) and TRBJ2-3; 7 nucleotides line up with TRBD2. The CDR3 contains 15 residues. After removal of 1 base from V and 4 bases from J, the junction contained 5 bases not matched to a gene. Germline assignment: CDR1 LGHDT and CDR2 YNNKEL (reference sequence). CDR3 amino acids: CASSQGGGSSDTQYF. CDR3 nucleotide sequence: TGTGCCAGCAGCCAAGGCGGGGGTTCATCAGATACGCAGTATTTT.

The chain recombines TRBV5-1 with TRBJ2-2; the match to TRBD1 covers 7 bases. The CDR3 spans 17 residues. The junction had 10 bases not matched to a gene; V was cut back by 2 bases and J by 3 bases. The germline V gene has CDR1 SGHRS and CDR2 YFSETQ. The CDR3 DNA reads TGCGCCAGCAGCTTTCCGGTACAGGGGTCGGACACCGGGGAGCTGTTTTTT. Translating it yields CASSFPVQGSDTGELFF.

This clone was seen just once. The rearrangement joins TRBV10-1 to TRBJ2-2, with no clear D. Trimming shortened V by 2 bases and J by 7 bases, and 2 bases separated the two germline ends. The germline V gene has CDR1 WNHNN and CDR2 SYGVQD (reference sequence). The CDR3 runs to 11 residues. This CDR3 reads CASSEHGELFF. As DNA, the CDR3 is TGCGCCAGCAGTGAGCACGGGGAGCTGTTTTTT.

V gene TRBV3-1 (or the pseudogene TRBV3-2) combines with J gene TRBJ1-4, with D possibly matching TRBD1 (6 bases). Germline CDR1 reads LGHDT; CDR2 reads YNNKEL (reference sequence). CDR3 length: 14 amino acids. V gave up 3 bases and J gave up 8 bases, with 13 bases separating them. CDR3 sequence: CASSHSNRVEKLFF. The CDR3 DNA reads TGTGCCAGCAGCCATTCCAACAGGGTCGAAAAACTGTTTTTT.